These 21 T cell receptor beta chains were all obtained from the same sample, sequenced in a study of regulatory T cells in long-lasting Graves disease. Specified time point: newly diagnosed GD, antithyroid drugs for less than 3 months. PBMCs provided the RNA from which the TCR library was made. CDR3-region Arm-PCR and iRepertoire HTBI primers produced the TCR beta libraries. A single record per CDR3 protein comes from TCRdb applying MiXCR to the multiplex PCR reads. The repertoire holds 450,000 to 650,000 distinct CDR3 sequences, with 15% to 20% as singletons. These data are also associated with another study on T cells in Graves' hyperthyroidism and ophthalmopathy.

This specimen was peripheral blood mononuclear cells (PBMCs), taken at new diagnosis, from a patient treated with antithyroid drugs. The receptors originated from a woman aged 35-65 years with Graves disease.

At least ten counts were recorded for this clonotype. V and J are TRBV7-3 and TRBJ1-1; TRBD1 matches at 9 bases. Trimming removed 5 bases from V and 4 bases from J; junction bases left unmatched: 5. This CDR3 has 14 amino acids. Germline assignment: CDR1 SGHTA and CDR2 FQGTGA. CDR3 in DNA: TGTGCCAGCAGCCGGGACAGGGAGGCCACTGAAGCTTTCTTT. It translates to CASSRDREATEAFF.

This clonotype was found a few times. This chain uses TRBV19 with TRBJ1-1; no definite D call. V was cut by 6 bases and J by 1 base, with 18 bases left in between. The CDR3 is 16 residues long. Germline lookup yields CDR1 LNHDA and CDR2 SQIVND (reference sequence). The CDR3 nucleotides read TGTGCCAGTAGCCTAGCACCCCGCGCGTGGAACACTGAAGCTTTCTTT. Protein: CASSLAPRAWNTEAFF.

In this sample, this clonotype turned up a few times. The chain employs TRBV6-1 and TRBJ1-2; D not resolved. Trimming shortened V by 5 bases and J by 7 bases, and 14 bases separated the two germline ends. This CDR3 spans 13 amino acids. Germline V gene lookup returns CDR1 MNHNS and CDR2 SASEGT. As DNA, the CDR3 is TGTGCCAGCAGTTACGGCGCGGCCGTTGGCTACACCTTC. Residues: CASSYGAAVGYTF.

This chain links TRBV7-9 with TRBJ2-3; D is unclear. CDR3 length: 14 amino acids. Trimming took off 4 bases at V and 7 bases at J, with 15 bases between the two ends. From germline, CDR1 is SEHNR and CDR2 FQNEAQ (reference sequence). The CDR3 DNA sequence: TGTGCCAGCAGCTCGACCCCCGACTGGTATACGCAGTATTTT. Its protein product is CASSSTPDWYTQYF.

The chain has TRBV9 and TRBJ2-3; perhaps TRBD2 as D (5 bases). In germline, CDR1 is SGDLS, CDR2 YYNGEE. Between the trimmed V and J ends, which lost 4 bases and 6 bases, there was a span of 12 bases. The CDR3 covers 13 residues. In nucleotides, the CDR3 is TGTGCCAGCAGCAACGGGGTCCAGGATACGCAGTATTTT. This gives the protein CASSNGVQDTQYF.

This clonotype was seen only a few times. This sequence joins TRBV3-1 and TRBJ2-7; D not resolved. Germline CDR1 is LGHDT and CDR2 is YNNKEL (reference sequence). The CDR3 consists of 13 residues. Trimming pared 0 bases from V and 7 bases from J, leaving 10 bases between. The CDR3 nucleotides read TGTGCCAGCAGCCAAGATCTGAGGAGAGAGCAGTACTTC. It translates to CASSQDLRREQYF.

In its sample, this clonotype was seen a few times. The chain recombines TRBV19 with TRBJ2-3, with D perhaps assigned TRBD1 or TRBD2 (5 bases each). Looked up from germline, CDR1 is LNHDA and CDR2 is SQIVND (reference sequence). The CDR3 has 14 amino acids. The V end was cut by 6 bases, the J end by 5 bases, with 15 bases between. The CDR3 protein is CASRLRGSRDTQYF. For the CDR3, the DNA is TGTGCCAGTAGACTGAGGGGCTCGAGAGATACGCAGTATTTT.

J is TRBJ1-5 and V is TRBV28; D is undetermined. The CDR3 runs 14 residues. From germline, CDR1 is MDHEN and CDR2 SYDVKM. Between the trimmed V and J ends, which lost 5 bases and 7 bases, there was a span of 15 bases. The CDR3 loop reads CASSPTRGYQPQHF. The CDR3 DNA is TGTGCCAGCAGTCCAACTCGAGGGTACCAGCCCCAGCATTTT.

This clonotype was counted ten times or more. The gene calls are TRBV20-1 and TRBJ1-1; D is unclear. The CDR3 is made up of 14 amino acids. Germline V gene data show CDR1 as DFQATT and CDR2 as SNEGSKA (reference sequence). V gave up 0 bases and J gave up 0 bases, with 8 bases separating them. This chain's CDR3 is CSAREGSVNTEAFF. The DNA of the CDR3 is TGCAGTGCTAGAGAGGGTTCCGTGAACACTGAAGCTTTCTTT.

In this sample, this clonotype turned up many times. The chain employs TRBV6-1 and TRBJ1-1; 9 positions match TRBD1. V dropped 1 base and J dropped 11; count of bases not matched to a gene: 11. Germline loops: CDR1 MNHNS, CDR2 SASEGT. This CDR3 is 15 amino acids long. CDR3 region: CASSEGTGAPGGAFF. The CDR3 DNA is TGTGCCAGCAGTGAAGGGACAGGGGCACCTGGAGGGGCTTTCTTT.

The gene calls are TRBV28 and TRBJ1-2; the D gene is possibly TRBD1 (6 bases). The V end lost 3 bases, the J end lost 8 bases, and 13 bases lay between the germline ends. Germline-derived CDR1 and CDR2 are MDHEN and SYDVKM. The CDR3 has 13 residues. CDR3 coding DNA: TGTGCCAGCAGTTTTTTGGGGGCGCCGGGCTACACCTTC. This translates into CASSFLGAPGYTF.

This clonotype was observed at least ten times. The CDR3 nucleotides read TGTGCCATCAGTGAGGACAGGGCCAGGTCACCCCTCCACTTT. Translation gives CAISEDRARSPLHF. The gene calls are TRBV10-3 and TRBJ1-6; 7 nucleotides match TRBD1. Germline assignment: CDR1 ENHRY and CDR2 SYGVKD. This CDR3 contains 14 residues. Germline trimming cut 2 bases from V and 10 bases from J; bases unmatched to any gene: 5.

The sample holds many counts of this clonotype. The chain is built from TRBV10-3 and TRBJ2-3; D possibly corresponds to TRBD2 (5 bases). Germline values: CDR1 ENHRY, CDR2 SYGVKD. Between the trimmed V and J ends, which lost 2 bases and 12 bases, there was a span of 21 bases. CDR3 length equals 15 residues. In DNA, the CDR3 is TGTGCCATCAGTGAGCGGTTGGTCCTAGAGGGTGGCCAGTATTTT. Its translation: CAISERLVLEGGQYF.

This clonotype was counted only a few times. The chain is built from TRBV5-4 and TRBJ1-1, with unresolved D. V was cut by 1 base and J by 3 bases, with 13 bases left in between. Per the germline V gene, CDR1 is SGHNT and CDR2 is YYREEE (reference sequence). CDR3 length: 15 residues. This chain's CDR3 is CASSLPGRADTEAFF. As DNA, the CDR3 is TGTGCCAGCAGCTTGCCGGGTAGGGCGGACACTGAAGCTTTCTTT.

As to this clonotype: A far larger clone is just one base off, so this is likely a read error. The gene calls are TRBV6-5 and TRBJ2-3, with D perhaps TRBD1 (5 bases). The J call is in doubt because the DNA end fits TRBJ1-1 better. This CDR3 spans 12 amino acids. The germline V gene encodes CDR1 MNHEY and CDR2 SVGAGI. The CDR3 nucleotides read TGTGCCAGCAGTTACCGGGGAAGGGACGCTTTCTTT. Amino acid sequence: CASSYRGRDAFF.

This clonotype was seen repeatedly, ten times or more. The chain's CDR3 is CASSSPQTTYEQYF. The CDR3 DNA reads as TGTGCCAGCAGTTCTCCACAGACTACCTACGAGCAGTACTTC. The V call is TRBV2, the J call TRBJ2-7, with D possibly matching TRBD2 (5 bases). CDR3 length: 14 amino acids. V was clipped by 5 bases and J by 2 bases, with 13 bases between them. Per germline, CDR1 SNHLY and CDR2 FYNNEI.

This clonotype was seen at least ten times. J is TRBJ2-2 and V is TRBV12-3 or TRBV12-4; D gene ambiguous. Trimming cost V 3 bases and J 5 bases, with 7 bases left between them. This CDR3 region has 13 residues. The CDR3 DNA reads as TGTGCCAGCAGTTTGTTTAAAACCGGGGAGCTGTTTTTT. It codes for CASSLFKTGELFF.

This clonotype occurred many times. J is TRBJ1-2 and V is TRBV11-2; possible D gene TRBD1, 5 bases. V was pared by 1 base and J by 2 bases, with 8 bases between. Germline assignment: CDR1 SGHAT and CDR2 FQNNGV. This CDR3 has 14 amino acids. CDR3 protein: CASSLGRQNYGYTF. CDR3 nucleotides: TGTGCCAGCAGCTTAGGCAGACAGAACTATGGCTACACCTTC.

The rearrangement uses TRBV28 and TRBJ1-1, with D possibly matching TRBD1 (6 bases). Germline CDR1 reads MDHEN; CDR2 reads SYDVKM. V lost 5 bases, J lost 11 bases, and 21 bases lay in between. The length of the CDR3 is 14 residues. The DNA for the CDR3 is TGTGCCAGCAGTCCTACAACCAGGGGCTTCCGGGCTTTCTTT. It is translated as CASSPTTRGFRAFF.

This clonotype was recorded many times. CDR3 nucleotide sequence: TGTGCCAGCAGGCTCGGAGGGGGACAGCAGTATTTT. The encoded protein is CASRLGGGQQYF. The gene calls are TRBV12-3 or TRBV12-4 and TRBJ2-3, with D perhaps TRBD1 or TRBD2 (6 bases each). Trimming shortened V by 6 bases and J by 11 bases, and 15 bases separated the two germline ends. CDR3 length: 12 amino acids.

This clonotype was counted at least ten times. V is TRBV9 and J is TRBJ1-1; the match to TRBD1 covers 7 bases. The CDR3 runs to 16 residues. The J segment lost 0 bases and the V segment lost 2 bases, leaving 7 bases of the junction unmatched. The germline V gene has CDR1 SGDLS and CDR2 YYNGEE. For the CDR3, the DNA is TGTGCCAGCAGCGTGGGGGCACAGGGGATGAACACTGAAGCTTTCTTT. It is translated as CASSVGAQGMNTEAFF.